This TCR beta chain was recorded in a study of blood T cell repertoires in COVID-19. Across the study: Material from acute and convalescent COVID-19 was sourced from the United States, Italy and Spain.

This clone has just one count. In the original analysis: Amplifying reference gene primers gave estimates of nucleated cell counts. Measured with immunoSEQ multiplex PCR; TCRdb has only the in-frame clones, and not every one. V, J and clone size are those of that table, while D and trimming were read from the DNA. The data hold about 150,000 clones, with around 90% observed a single time. Seattle patient enrollment occurred during active infection, with longitudinal follow-up thereafter. The TCR sequence derives from a man aged 55 to 70 with COVID-19, enrolled during active disease. The sequenced sample was peripheral blood.

The CDR3 DNA follows: TGTGCCAGCAGACCGGGACAGGGGGCTGTTGGTGGGACAGATACGCAGTATTTT. Amino acids: CASRPGQGAVGGTDTQYF. The V gene is TRBV28, the J gene TRBJ2-3, with 12 bases aligning to TRBD1. The germline V gene has CDR1 MDHEN and CDR2 SYDVKM. V trimming: 6 bases; J trimming: 3 bases; junction bases outside the gene matches: 13. This CDR3 contains 18 residues.